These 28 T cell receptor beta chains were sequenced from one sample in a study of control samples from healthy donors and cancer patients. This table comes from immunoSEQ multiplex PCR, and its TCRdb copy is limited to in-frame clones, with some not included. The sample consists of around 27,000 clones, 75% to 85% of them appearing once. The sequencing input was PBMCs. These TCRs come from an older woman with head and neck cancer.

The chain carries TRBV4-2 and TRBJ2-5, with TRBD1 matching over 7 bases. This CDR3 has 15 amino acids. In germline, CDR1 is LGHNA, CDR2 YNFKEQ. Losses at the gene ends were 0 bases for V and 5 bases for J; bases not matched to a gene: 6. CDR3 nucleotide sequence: TGTGCCAGCAGCCAAGAAGGGGGCAGGGAGGAGACCCAGTACTTC. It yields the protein CASSQEGGREETQYF.

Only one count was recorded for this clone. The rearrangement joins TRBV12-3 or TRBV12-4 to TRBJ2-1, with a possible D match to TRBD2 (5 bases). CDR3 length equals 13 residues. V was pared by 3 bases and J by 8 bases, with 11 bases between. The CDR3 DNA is TGTGCCAGCAGTTTCACTAGAGGCTATGAGCAGTTCTTC. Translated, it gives CASSFTRGYEQFF.

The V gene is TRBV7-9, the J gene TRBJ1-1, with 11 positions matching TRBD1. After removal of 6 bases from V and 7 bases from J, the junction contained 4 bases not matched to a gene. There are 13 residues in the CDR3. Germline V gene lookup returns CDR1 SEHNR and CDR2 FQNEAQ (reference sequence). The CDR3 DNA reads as TGTGCCAGCAGGTGGGACAGGGGGTATGAAGCTTTCTTT. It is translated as CASRWDRGYEAFF.

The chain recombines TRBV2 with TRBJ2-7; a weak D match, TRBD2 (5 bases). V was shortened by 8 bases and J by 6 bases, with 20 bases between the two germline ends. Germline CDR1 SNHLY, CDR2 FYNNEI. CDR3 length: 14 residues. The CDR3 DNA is TGTGCCAGCGAAGTTGAGGGTGGGATGAGCGAGCAGTACTTC. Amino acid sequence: CASEVEGGMSEQYF.

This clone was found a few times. The CDR3 protein is CASSLAGGVYEQYF. The CDR3 DNA sequence: TGTGCCAGCAGCTTAGCGGGGGGTGTCTACGAGCAGTACTTC. The chain uses TRBV7-6 and TRBJ2-7; D is possibly TRBD2 (6 bases). CDR3 length: 14 residues. Trimming cost V 0 bases and J 3 bases, with 9 bases left between them. Germline CDR1 and CDR2: SGHVS and FNYEAQ.

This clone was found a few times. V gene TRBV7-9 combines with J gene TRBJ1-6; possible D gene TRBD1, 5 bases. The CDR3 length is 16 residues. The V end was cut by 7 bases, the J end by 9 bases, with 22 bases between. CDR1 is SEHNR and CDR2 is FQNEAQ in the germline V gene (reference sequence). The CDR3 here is CASTRGGASNASPLHF. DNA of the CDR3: TGTGCCAGCACTCGAGGCGGGGCCTCTAATGCTTCACCCCTCCACTTT.

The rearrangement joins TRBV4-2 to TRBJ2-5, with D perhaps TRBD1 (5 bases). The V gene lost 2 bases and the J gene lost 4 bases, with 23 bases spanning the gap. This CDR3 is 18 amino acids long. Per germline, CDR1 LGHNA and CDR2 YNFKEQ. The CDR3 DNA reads TGTGCCAGCAGCCAATACCTCGGAAGGGGCAGTCGCTCAGAGACCCAGTACTTC. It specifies CASSQYLGRGSRSETQYF.

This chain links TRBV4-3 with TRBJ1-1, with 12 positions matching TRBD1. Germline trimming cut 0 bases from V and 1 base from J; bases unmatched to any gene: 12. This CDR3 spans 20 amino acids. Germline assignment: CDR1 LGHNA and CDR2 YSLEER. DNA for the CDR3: TGCGCCAGCAGCCAAGAGGACGGGACAGGGGGCATTGGGAGGAACACTGAAGCTTTCTTT. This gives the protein CASSQEDGTGGIGRNTEAFF.

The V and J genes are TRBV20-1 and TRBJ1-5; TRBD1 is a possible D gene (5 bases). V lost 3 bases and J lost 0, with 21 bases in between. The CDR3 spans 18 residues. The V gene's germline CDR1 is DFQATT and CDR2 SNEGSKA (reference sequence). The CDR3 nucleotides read TGCAGTGCTAGTACCGGGGCGATTTCGCCGCTTAGCAATCAGCCCCAGCATTTT. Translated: CSASTGAISPLSNQPQHF.

CDR3 sequence (DNA): TGTGCCACCAGCCCAGGGGGTAGCGGGAGTAGGACCGGGGAGCTGTTTTTT. This sequence encodes CATSPGGSGSRTGELFF. V usage is TRBV24-1 and J usage is TRBJ2-2; 9 bases align to TRBD2. This CDR3 has 17 amino acids. CDR1 and CDR2 from the germline V gene are KGHDR and SFDVKD. V was pared by 7 bases and J by 5 bases, with 13 bases of the junction left unmatched.

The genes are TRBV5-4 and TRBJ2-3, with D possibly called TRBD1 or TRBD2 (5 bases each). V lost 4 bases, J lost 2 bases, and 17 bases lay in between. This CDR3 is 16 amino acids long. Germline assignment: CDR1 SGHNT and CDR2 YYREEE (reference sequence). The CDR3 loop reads CASSDGAFRATDTQYF. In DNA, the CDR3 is TGTGCCAGCAGCGACGGGGCCTTCCGAGCCACAGATACGCAGTATTTT.

CDR3 nucleotide sequence: TGTGCCAGCAGCTTGCTAGCGGGAGTCTACACAGATACGCAGTATTTT. Residues: CASSLLAGVYTDTQYF. J is TRBJ2-3 and V is TRBV5-6; the match to TRBD2 covers 10 bases. V lost 1 base to trimming and J lost 2 bases; unmatched junction nucleotides: 4. Germline V gene sequence: CDR1 SGHDT, CDR2 YYEEEE. The CDR3 has 16 residues.

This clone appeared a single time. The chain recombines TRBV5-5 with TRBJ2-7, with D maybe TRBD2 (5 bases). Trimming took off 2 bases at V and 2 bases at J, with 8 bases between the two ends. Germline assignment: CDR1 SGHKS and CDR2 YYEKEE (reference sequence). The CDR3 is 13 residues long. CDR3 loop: CASSFDGTYEQYF. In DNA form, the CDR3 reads TGTGCCAGCAGCTTTGACGGGACCTACGAGCAGTACTTC.

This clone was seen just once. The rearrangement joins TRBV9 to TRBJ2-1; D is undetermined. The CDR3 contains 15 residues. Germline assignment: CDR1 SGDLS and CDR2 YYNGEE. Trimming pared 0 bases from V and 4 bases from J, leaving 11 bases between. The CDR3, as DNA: TGTGCCAGCAGCGTAGGTCCAGATGAATACAATGAGCAGTTCTTC. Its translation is CASSVGPDEYNEQFF.

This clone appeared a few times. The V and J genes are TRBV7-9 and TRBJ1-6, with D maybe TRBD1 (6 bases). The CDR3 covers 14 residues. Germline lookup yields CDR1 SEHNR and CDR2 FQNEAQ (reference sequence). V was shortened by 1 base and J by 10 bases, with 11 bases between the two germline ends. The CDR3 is CASSLGSGESPLHF. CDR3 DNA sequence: TGTGCCAGCAGCTTAGGGTCAGGGGAGTCACCCCTCCACTTT.

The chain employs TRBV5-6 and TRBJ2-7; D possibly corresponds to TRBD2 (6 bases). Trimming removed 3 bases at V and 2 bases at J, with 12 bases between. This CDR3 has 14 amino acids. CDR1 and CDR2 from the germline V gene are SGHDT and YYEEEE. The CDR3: CASSSVGGTYEQYF. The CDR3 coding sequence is TGTGCCAGCAGCTCCGTGGGGGGAACCTACGAGCAGTACTTC.

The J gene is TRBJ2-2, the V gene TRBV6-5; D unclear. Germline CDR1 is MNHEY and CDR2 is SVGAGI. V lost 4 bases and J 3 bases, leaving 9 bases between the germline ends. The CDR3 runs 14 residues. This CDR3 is CASSSRTYTGELFF. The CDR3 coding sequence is TGTGCCAGCAGTTCTCGGACGTACACCGGGGAGCTGTTTTTT.

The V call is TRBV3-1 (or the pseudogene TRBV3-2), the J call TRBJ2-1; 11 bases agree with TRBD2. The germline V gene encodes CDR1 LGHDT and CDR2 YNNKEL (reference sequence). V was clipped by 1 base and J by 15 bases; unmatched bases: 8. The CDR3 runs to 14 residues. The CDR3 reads CASSQVRLAGPLFF. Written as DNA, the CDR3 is TGTGCCAGCAGCCAAGTGCGACTAGCGGGACCTCTGTTCTTC.

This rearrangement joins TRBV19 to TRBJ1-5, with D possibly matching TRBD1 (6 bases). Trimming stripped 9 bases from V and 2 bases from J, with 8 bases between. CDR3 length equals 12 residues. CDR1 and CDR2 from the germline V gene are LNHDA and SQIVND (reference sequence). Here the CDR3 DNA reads TGTGCCAGCGGACAGCGCAATCAGCCCCAGCATTTT. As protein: CASGQRNQPQHF.

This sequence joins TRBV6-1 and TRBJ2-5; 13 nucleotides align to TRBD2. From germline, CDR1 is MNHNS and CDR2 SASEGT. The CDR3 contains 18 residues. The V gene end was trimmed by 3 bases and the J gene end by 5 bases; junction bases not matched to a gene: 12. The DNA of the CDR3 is TGTGCCAGCAGTGAGGTCCCCACACTAGCGGGGGGGACGGAGACCCAGTACTTC. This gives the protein CASSEVPTLAGGTETQYF.

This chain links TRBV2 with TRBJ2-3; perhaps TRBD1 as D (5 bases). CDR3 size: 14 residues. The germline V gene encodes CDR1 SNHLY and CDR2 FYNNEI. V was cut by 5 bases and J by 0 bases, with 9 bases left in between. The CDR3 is CASSLTESTDTQYF. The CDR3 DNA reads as TGTGCCAGCAGTTTGACAGAGAGCACAGATACGCAGTATTTT.

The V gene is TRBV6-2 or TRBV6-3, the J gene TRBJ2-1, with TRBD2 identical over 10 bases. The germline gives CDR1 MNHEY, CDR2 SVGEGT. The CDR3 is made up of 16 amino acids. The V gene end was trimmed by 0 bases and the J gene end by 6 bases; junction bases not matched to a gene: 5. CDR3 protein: CASSYSRRTSGNEQFF. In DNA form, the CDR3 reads TGTGCCAGCAGTTACTCGAGGAGGACTAGCGGCAATGAGCAGTTCTTC.

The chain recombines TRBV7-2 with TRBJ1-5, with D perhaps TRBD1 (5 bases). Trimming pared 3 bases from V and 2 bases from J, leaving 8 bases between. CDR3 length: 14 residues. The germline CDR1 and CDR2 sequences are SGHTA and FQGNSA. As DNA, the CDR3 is TGTGCCAGCAGCTTCCAAGGGGGCAATCAGCCCCAGCATTTT. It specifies CASSFQGGNQPQHF.

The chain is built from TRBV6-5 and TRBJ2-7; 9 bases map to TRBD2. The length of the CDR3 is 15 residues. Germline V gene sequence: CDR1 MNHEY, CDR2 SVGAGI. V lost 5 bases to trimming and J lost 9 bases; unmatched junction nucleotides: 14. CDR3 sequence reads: CASSRTGTSFLGQYF. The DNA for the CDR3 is TGTGCCAGCAGTAGAACCGGGACTAGCTTTCTCGGGCAGTACTTC.

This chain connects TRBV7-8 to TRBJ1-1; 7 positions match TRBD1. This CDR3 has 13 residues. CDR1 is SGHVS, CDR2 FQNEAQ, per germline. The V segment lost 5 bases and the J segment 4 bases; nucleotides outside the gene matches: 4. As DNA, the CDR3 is TGTGCCAGCAGCACGACAGGGCCCACTGAAGCTTTCTTT. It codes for CASSTTGPTEAFF.

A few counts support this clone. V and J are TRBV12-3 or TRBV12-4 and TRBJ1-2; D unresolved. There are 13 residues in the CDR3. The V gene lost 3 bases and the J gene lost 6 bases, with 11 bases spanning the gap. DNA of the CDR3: TGTGCCAGCAGTTTCGGCAGGTCGGATGGCTACACCTTC. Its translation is CASSFGRSDGYTF.

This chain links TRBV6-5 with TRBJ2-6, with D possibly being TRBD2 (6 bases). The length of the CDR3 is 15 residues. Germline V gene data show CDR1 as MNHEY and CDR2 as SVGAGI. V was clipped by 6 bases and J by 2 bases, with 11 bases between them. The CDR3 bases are TGTGCCAGCAGACCGTCGGGGGCTGGGGCCAACGTCCTGACTTTC. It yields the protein CASRPSGAGANVLTF.

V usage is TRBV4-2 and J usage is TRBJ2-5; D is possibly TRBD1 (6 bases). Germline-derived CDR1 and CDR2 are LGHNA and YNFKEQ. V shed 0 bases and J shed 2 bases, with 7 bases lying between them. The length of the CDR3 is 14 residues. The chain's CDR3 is CASSQDRGQETQYF. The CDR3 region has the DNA TGTGCCAGCAGCCAAGACAGGGGACAAGAGACCCAGTACTTC.